Listed below are T cell receptor beta chains from one sample, sequenced in a study of blood T cell repertoires in COVID-19. Repertoires were generated with immunoSEQ multiplex PCR, while TCRdb's copy carries only in-frame clones and drops some. The data show 200,000 to 300,000 clones, around 82% seen once. Sequenced material: peripheral blood. These receptors came from a woman in her seventies with acute or convalescent COVID-19. CDR3s include the opening cysteine and the closing phenylalanine or tryptophan. A D gene is named only where the DNA matches it firmly. Clone size is shown for a subset of rows, as once, few, many or a class of expanded clone.

j_gene | abundance | v_gene | d_gene | CDR3aa | CDR3nt
TRBJ2-1 | - | TRBV7-2 | - | CASSAYGDYNEQFF | TGTGCCAGCAGCGCCTACGGGGACTACAATGAGCAGTTCTTC
TRBJ2-1 | - | TRBV27 | TRBD1 | CASSLSTQGAGQFF | TGTGCCAGCAGTTTATCGACACAGGGGGCAGGGCAGTTCTTC
TRBJ1-5 | once | TRBV9 | - | CASSVEPGAYSNQPQHF | TGTGCCAGCAGCGTAGAGCCAGGGGCCTATAGCAATCAGCCCCAGCATTTT
TRBJ1-3 | - | TRBV5-1 | - | CASSLSSSGNTIYF | TGCGCCAGCAGCTTGTCCAGCTCTGGAAACACCATATATTTT
TRBJ2-3 | - | TRBV9 | TRBD1 | CASSARTGVGGTDTQYF | TGTGCCAGCAGCGCCCGGACAGGGGTCGGGGGCACAGATACGCAGTATTTT
TRBJ1-2 | - | TRBV7-9 | - | CASSPGEGTSGYTF | TGTGCCAGCAGCCCAGGCGAGGGTACTAGTGGCTACACCTTC
TRBJ2-3 | - | TRBV18 | - | CASSPQPTSTSTDTQYF | TGTGCCAGCTCACCACAACCTACCTCTACTAGCACAGATACGCAGTATTTT
TRBJ2-5 | - | TRBV5-1 | TRBD2 | CASSFQTSGQETQYF | TGCGCCAGCAGCTTCCAGACTAGCGGTCAAGAGACCCAGTACTTC
TRBJ2-5 | - | TRBV4-3 | TRBD1 | CASSQNYRGSGETQYF | TGCGCCAGCAGCCAAAACTACAGGGGGAGTGGAGAGACCCAGTACTTC
TRBJ2-7 | - | TRBV28 | TRBD1 | CASSLFGTGVYEQYF | TGTGCCAGCAGTTTATTCGGGACAGGGGTCTACGAGCAGTACTTC
TRBJ1-2 | - | TRBV2 | - | CASSVGAGYGYTF | TGTGCCAGCAGTGTTGGAGCAGGGTATGGCTACACCTTC
TRBJ2-2 | few | TRBV7-7 | TRBD1 | CASSSGTGGTGELFF | TGTGCTAGCAGCTCCGGGACAGGGGGCACCGGGGAGCTGTTTTTT
TRBJ1-5 | once | TRBV5-1 | - | CASSLGDISNQPQHF | TGCGCCAGCAGCTTGGGGGACATTAGCAATCAGCCCCAGCATTTT
TRBJ2-1 | - | TRBV2 | TRBD2 | CASLKRGGLNEQFF | TGTGCCAGCTTGAAGCGGGGGGGCCTCAATGAGCAGTTCTTC
TRBJ2-2 | - | TRBV28 | TRBD1 | CASSSQGVTGELFF | TGTGCCAGCAGCTCTCAGGGGGTCACCGGGGAGCTGTTTTTT
TRBJ2-7 | - | TRBV5-5 | - | CASSLAASVNYEQYF | TGTGCCAGCAGCTTGGCCGCCTCGGTGAACTACGAGCAGTACTTC
TRBJ2-5 | - | TRBV12-5 | - | CASAQGGETQYF | TGTGCTAGTGCCCAGGGTGGAGAGACCCAGTACTTC
TRBJ1-4 | - | TRBV19 | TRBD1 | CASSEGTGHGVDEKLFF | TGTGCCAGTAGTGAGGGGACAGGGCATGGAGTGGATGAAAAACTGTTTTTT
TRBJ2-7 | - | TRBV6-5 | - | CASRFFNRDEQYF | TGTGCCAGCAGGTTTTTTAACAGGGACGAGCAGTACTTC
TRBJ1-1 | - | TRBV5-1 | TRBD1 | CASSLEGQGATEAFF | TGCGCCAGCAGCTTGGAGGGGCAGGGGGCGACTGAAGCTTTCTTT
TRBJ1-1 | - | TRBV29-1 | TRBD1 | CSVGDRGTEAFF | TGCAGCGTTGGGGACAGGGGTACTGAAGCTTTCTTT
TRBJ2-1 | - | TRBV19 | TRBD1 | CASSMGQIYNEQFF | TGTGCCAGTAGTATGGGACAGATATACAATGAGCAGTTCTTC
TRBJ1-4 | once | TRBV19 | TRBD1 | CASSGQGWEKLFF | TGTGCCAGTAGTGGACAGGGCTGGGAAAAACTGTTTTTT
TRBJ1-1 | - | TRBV27 | TRBD1 | CASSLSVRDRAFTEAFF | TGTGCCAGCAGTTTATCGGTTCGTGACAGGGCTTTTACTGAAGCTTTCTTT
TRBJ1-2 | - | TRBV5-6 | TRBD1 | CASSSTRQGHGYTF | TGTGCCAGCAGCTCAACCCGACAGGGGCATGGCTACACCTTC
TRBJ1-2 | - | TRBV6-5 | - | CASSPQVGGYGYTF | TGTGCCAGCAGCCCCCAGGTCGGAGGCTATGGCTACACCTTC
TRBJ1-5 | - | TRBV11-2 | TRBD1 | CASSVGTGGSQPQHF | TGTGCCAGCAGCGTGGGGACAGGGGGTAGTCAGCCCCAGCATTTT
TRBJ1-2 | - | TRBV4-2 | TRBD1 | CASSQDRGTGDYGYTF | TGTGCCAGCAGCCAAGATCGAGGGACAGGGGACTATGGCTACACCTTC
TRBJ1-5 | - | TRBV27 | TRBD1 | CASRGTGGQPQHF | TGTGCCAGCAGGGGGACAGGGGGTCAGCCCCAGCATTTT
TRBJ1-1 | - | TRBV27 | TRBD1 | CASSSPGQPNTEAFF | TGTGCCAGCAGTTCCCCGGGACAGCCGAACACTGAAGCTTTCTTT
TRBJ2-2 | - | TRBV19 | - | CASSIGEGRGPTGELFF | TGTGCCAGTAGTATAGGGGAGGGCAGGGGGCCCACCGGGGAGCTGTTTTTT
TRBJ1-1 | once | TRBV10-1 | - | CASSPTPNTEAFF | TGCGCCAGCAGCCCCACACCGAACACTGAAGCTTTCTTT
TRBJ2-7 | - | TRBV28 | TRBD2 | CASRSTSGSSYEQYF | TGTGCCAGCAGGTCGACTAGCGGGAGCTCCTACGAGCAGTACTTC
TRBJ2-3 | - | TRBV3-1/TRBV3-2 | TRBD2 | CASSPRLAGVTDTQYF | TGTGCCAGCAGCCCTCGACTAGCGGGGGTAACAGATACGCAGTATTTT
TRBJ2-1 | - | TRBV6-5 | TRBD1 | CASRSIDRGREFF | TGTGCCAGCAGGTCCATCGACAGGGGGCGAGAGTTCTTC
TRBJ1-4 | few | TRBV16 | - | CASSQSREKLFF | TGTGCCAGCAGCCAATCTCGTGAAAAACTGTTTTTT
TRBJ1-1 | - | TRBV30 | TRBD1 | CAWSAEGAWAEAFF | TGTGCCTGGAGTGCCGAGGGGGCATGGGCTGAAGCTTTCTTT
TRBJ1-6 | - | TRBV19 | - | CASSIPQIRGRSYNSPLHF | TGTGCCAGTAGTATCCCTCAAATCCGCGGTCGCTCCTATAATTCACCCCTCCACTTT
TRBJ2-3 | - | TRBV28 | - | CASSQYTQYF | TGTGCCAGCAGCCAATATACGCAGTATTTT
TRBJ2-1 | - | TRBV7-2 | TRBD1 | CASSADRGSYNEQFF | TGTGCCAGCAGCGCCGACAGGGGTTCCTACAATGAGCAGTTCTTC
TRBJ1-2 | - | TRBV3-1/TRBV3-2 | TRBD1 | CASSQGLRQGGGYTF | TGTGCCAGCAGCCAAGGGCTTCGACAGGGGGGTGGCTACACCTTC
TRBJ2-1 | few | TRBV10-3 | - | CAISEQIYNEQFF | TGTGCCATCAGTGAGCAGATCTACAATGAGCAGTTCTTC
TRBJ1-2 | - | TRBV7-9 | TRBD1 | CASSLDRGDGYTF | TGTGCCAGCAGCTTGGACAGGGGAGACGGCTACACCTTC